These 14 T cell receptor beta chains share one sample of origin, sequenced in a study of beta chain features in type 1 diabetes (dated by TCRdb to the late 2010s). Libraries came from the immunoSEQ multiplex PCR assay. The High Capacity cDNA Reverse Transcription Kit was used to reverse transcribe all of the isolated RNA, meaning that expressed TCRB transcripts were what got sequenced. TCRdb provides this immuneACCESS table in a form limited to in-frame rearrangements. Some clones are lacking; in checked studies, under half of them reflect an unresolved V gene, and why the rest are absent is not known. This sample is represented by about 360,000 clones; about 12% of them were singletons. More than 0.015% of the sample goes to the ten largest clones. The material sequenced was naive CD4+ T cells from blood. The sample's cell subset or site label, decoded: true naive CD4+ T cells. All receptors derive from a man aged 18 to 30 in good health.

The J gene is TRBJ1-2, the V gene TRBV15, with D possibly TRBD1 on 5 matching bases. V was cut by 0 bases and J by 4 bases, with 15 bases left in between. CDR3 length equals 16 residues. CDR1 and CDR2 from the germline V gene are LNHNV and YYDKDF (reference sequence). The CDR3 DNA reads TGTGCCACCAGCAGAGATTCGGGGGTCGCCCCCTATGGCTACACCTTC. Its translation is CATSRDSGVAPYGYTF.

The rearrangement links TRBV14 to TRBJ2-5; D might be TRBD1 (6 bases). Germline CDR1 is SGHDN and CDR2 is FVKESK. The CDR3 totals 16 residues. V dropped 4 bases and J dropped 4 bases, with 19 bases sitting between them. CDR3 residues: CASSRHRVGSGETQYF. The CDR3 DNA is TGTGCCAGCAGCCGGCACAGGGTAGGATCGGGAGAGACCCAGTACTTC.

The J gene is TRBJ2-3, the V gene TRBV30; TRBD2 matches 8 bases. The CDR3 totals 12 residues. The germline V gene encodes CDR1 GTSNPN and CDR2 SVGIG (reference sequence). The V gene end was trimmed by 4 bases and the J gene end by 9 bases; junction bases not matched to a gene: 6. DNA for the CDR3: TGTGCCTGGAAAAGAGCGGGAGAAACGCAGTATTTT. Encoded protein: CAWKRAGETQYF.

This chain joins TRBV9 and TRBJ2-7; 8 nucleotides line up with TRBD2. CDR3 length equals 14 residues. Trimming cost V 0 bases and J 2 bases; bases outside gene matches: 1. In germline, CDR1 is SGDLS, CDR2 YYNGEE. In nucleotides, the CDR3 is TGTGCCAGCAGCGTAGACGGGAGGGCCTACGAGCAGTACTTC. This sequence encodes CASSVDGRAYEQYF.

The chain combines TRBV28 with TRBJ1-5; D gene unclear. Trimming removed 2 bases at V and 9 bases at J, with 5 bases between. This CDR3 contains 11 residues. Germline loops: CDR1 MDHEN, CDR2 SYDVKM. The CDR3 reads CASSLELPQHF. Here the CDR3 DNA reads TGTGCCAGCAGTTTAGAGCTGCCCCAGCATTTT.

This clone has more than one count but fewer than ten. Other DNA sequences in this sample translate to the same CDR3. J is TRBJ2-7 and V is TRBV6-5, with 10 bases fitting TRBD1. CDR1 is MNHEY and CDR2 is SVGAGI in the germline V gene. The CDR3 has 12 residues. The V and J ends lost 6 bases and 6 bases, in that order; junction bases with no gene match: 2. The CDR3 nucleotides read TGTGCCAGCAGCCGGACAGGGGGCGAGCAGTACTTC. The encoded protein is CASSRTGGEQYF.

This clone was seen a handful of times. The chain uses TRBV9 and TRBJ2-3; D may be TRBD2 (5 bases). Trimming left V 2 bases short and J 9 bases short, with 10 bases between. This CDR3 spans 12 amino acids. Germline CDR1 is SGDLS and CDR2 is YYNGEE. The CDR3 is CASSVHTGTQYF. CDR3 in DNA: TGTGCCAGCAGCGTTCACACGGGAACGCAGTATTTT.

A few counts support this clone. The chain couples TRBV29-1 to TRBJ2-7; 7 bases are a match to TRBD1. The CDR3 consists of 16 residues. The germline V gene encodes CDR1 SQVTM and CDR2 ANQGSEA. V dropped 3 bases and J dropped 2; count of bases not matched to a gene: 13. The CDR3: CSVDLISGQSTYEQYF. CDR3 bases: TGCAGCGTTGACCTAATTTCGGGACAGAGTACCTACGAGCAGTACTTC.

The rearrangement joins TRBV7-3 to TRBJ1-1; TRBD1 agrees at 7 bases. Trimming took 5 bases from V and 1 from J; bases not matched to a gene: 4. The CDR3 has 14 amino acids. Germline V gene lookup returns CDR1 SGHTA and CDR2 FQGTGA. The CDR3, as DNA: TGTGCCAGCAGCCCCCCAGGGGGGAACACTGAAGCTTTCTTT. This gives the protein CASSPPGGNTEAFF.

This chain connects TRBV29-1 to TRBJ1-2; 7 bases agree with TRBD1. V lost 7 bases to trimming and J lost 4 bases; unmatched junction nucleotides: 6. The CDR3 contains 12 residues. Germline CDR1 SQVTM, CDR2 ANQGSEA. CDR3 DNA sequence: TGCAGCGCCCGGGACAGAGGCTATGGCTACACCTTC. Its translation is CSARDRGYGYTF.

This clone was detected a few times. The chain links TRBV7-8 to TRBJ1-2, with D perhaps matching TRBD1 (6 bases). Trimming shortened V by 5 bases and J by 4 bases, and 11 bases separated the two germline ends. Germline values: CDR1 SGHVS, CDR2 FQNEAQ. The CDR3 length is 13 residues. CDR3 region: CASSPGQIYGYTF. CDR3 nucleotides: TGTGCCAGCAGCCCAGGACAGATCTATGGCTACACCTTC.

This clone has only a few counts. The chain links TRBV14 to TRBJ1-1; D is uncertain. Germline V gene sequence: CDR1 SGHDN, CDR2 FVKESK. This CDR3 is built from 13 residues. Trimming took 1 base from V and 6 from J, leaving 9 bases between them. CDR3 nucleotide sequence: TGTGCCAGCAGCCAAGTCAGGCTGTCTGAAGCTTTCTTT. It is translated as CASSQVRLSEAFF. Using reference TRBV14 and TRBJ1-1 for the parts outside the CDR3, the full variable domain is EAGVTQFPSHSVIEKGQTVTLRCDPISGHDNLYWYRRVMGKEIKFLLHFVKESKQDESGMPNNRFLAERTGGTYSTLKVQPAELEDSGVYFCASSQVRLSEAFFGQGTRLTVV.

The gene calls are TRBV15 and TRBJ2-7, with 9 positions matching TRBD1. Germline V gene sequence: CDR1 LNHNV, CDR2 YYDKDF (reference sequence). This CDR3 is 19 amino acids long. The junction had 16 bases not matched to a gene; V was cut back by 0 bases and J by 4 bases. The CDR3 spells CATSRDDLQGAGVRYEQYF. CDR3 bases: TGTGCCACCAGCAGAGATGATTTACAGGGGGCGGGCGTGAGGTACGAGCAGTACTTC.

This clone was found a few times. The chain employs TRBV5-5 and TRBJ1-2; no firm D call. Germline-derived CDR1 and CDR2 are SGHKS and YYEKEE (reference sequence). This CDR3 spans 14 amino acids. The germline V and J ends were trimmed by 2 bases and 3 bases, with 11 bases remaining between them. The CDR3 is CASSFGPTDYGYTF. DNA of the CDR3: TGTGCCAGCAGCTTTGGCCCCACAGACTATGGCTACACCTTC. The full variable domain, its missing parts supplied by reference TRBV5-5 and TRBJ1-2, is DAGVTQSPTHLIKTRGQQVTLRCSPISGHKSVSWYQQVLGQGPQFIFQYYEKEERGRGNFPDRFSARQFPNYSSELNVNALLLGDSALYLCASSFGPTDYGYTFGSGTRLTVV.